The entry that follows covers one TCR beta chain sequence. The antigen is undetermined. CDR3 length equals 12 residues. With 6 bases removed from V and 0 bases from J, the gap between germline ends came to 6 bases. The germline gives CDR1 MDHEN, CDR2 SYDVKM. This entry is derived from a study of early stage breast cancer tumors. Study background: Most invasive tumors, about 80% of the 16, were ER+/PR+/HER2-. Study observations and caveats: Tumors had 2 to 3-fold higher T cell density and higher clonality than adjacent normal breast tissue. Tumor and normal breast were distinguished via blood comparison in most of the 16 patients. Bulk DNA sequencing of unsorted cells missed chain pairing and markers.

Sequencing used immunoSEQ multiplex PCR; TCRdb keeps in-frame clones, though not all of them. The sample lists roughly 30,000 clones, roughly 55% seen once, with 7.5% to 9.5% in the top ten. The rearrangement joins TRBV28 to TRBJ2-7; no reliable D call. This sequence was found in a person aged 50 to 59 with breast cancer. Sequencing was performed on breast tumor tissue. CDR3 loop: CASSPLSYEQYF. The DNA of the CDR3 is TGTGCCAGCAGCCCTCTCTCCTACGAGCAGTACTTC.